This T cell receptor beta chain was captured in a study of blood T cells in healthy people across ages. V gave up 3 bases and J gave up 1 base, with 15 bases separating them. Germline V gives CDR1 SGHTA, CDR2 FQGNSA. The CDR3 runs to 17 residues. Concerning this clonotype: Its antigen remains unidentified.

Using a J-beta primer mix together with a sample-barcoded 5' primer, a second PCR was run for about 6 to 11 cycles. Every molecule of cDNA carried a tag from a template-switch adaptor with 12 random nucleotides. Each CDR3 protein is one row after TCRdb ran MiXCR on the 5' RACE reads. Of about 580,000 distinct CDR3 sequences in the sample, around half were seen once. Study-wide results and limits: Donors of long life had a larger count of naive CD4+ cells and greater diversity than aged donors. Any conclusive comparison of naive versus antigen-experienced cells was prevented by using unsorted PBMCs.

This sequence joins TRBV7-2 and TRBJ2-2; D may be TRBD1 (6 bases). The sample taken for sequencing was blood. This clonotype was obtained from an elderly man in good health. CDR3 nucleotide sequence: TGTGCCAGCAGCTTCCTTCCGGGACAAGTGAACACCGGGGAGCTGTTTTTT. Its translation: CASSFLPGQVNTGELFF.